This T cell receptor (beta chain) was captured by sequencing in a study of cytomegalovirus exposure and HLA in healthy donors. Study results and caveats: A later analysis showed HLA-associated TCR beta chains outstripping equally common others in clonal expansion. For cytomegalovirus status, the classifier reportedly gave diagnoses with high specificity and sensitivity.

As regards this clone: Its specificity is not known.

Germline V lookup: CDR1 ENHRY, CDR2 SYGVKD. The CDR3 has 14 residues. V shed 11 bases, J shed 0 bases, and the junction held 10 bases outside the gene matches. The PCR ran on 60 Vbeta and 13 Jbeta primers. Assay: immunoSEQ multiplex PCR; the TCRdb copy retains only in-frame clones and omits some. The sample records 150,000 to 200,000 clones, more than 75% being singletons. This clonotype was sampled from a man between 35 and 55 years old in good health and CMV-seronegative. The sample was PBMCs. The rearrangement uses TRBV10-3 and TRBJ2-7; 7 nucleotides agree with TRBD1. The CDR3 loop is CASTRDSNSYEQYF. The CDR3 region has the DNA TGTGCCTCGACCCGGGACAGCAACTCCTACGAGCAGTACTTC.